This TCR beta chain was sequenced for a study of cytomegalovirus exposure and HLA in healthy donors. Whole-study findings and limits: According to the study, roughly 160 TCR beta chains were cytomegalovirus-associated.

The data were produced by immunoSEQ multiplex PCR, yet TCRdb's version contains in-frame clones alone and is incomplete. The sample shows 200,000 to 250,000 clones, roughly 85% of them seen only once. Comment on this clone: What it recognizes is unknown.

Sequencing used PBMCs. This clonotype was obtained from a woman aged 18-35 years in good health and CMV-seronegative.

The CDR3 DNA reads as TGTGCCAGCGGGCTAGCGGGAGGGGCCTACGAGCAGTACTTC. It yields the protein CASGLAGGAYEQYF. J is TRBJ2-7 and V is TRBV27; TRBD2 matches 12 bases. This CDR3 contains 14 residues. Trimming took 8 bases from V and 2 from J; bases not matched to a gene: 4. Looked up from germline, CDR1 is MNHEY and CDR2 is SMNVEV (reference sequence).